This T cell receptor (beta chain) originates from a study of shared clonotypes between healthy human individuals. Study findings and constraints: Only blood was sampled; tissue repertoires likely differ. Generally, naive subsets (rather than memory subsets) showed larger estimated richness.

CDR1 and CDR2 (germline): LNHNV, YYDKDF (reference sequence). The CDR3 is 17 amino acids. With 2 bases removed from V and 4 bases from J, the gap between germline ends came to 19 bases. Repertoires were generated with immunoSEQ multiplex PCR, while TCRdb's copy carries only in-frame clones and drops some. The data hold millions of clones, with roughly 94% observed a single time. Regarding this clone: No antigen is known for it.

Input material: naive CD4+ T cells sorted from blood. Subset described: CD45RA+ positively selected. This sequence originates from a man between 18 and 35 years old in good health. The V call is TRBV15, the J call TRBJ2-3; either TRBD1 or TRBD2 may fit D (6 bases each). CDR3 bases: TGTGCCACCAGCAGAACAGGGACTCCCTTTGGGGCAGATACGCAGTATTTT. This codes for CATSRTGTPFGADTQYF.